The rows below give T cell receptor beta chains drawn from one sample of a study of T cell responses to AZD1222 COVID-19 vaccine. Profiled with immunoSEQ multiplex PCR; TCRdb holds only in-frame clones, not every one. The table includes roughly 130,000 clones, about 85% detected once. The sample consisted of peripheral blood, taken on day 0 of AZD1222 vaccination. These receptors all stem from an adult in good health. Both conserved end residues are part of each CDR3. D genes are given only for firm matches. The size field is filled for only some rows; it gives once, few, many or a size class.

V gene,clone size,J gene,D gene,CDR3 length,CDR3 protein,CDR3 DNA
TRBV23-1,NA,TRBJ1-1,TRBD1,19,CASSQNPGTGLRENTEAFF,TGCGCCAGCAGTCAAAATCCCGGGACAGGGCTCAGGGAGAACACTGAAGCTTTCTTT
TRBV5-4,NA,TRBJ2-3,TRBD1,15,CASSLRQGALDTQYF,TGTGCCAGCAGCTTGCGACAGGGGGCGTTAGATACGCAGTATTTT
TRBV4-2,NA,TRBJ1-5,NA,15,CASSQDTASNQPQHF,TGTGCCAGCAGCCAAGATACAGCCAGCAATCAGCCCCAGCATTTT
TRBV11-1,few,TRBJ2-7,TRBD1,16,CASSLTTGHSSYEQYF,TGTGCCAGCAGCTTGACGACAGGGCACAGCTCCTACGAGCAGTACTTC
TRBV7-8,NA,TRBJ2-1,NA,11,CASSPLEEQFF,TGTGCCAGCAGCCCCCTGGAGGAGCAGTTCTTC
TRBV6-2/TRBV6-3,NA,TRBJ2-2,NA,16,CASSPNGQRGTGELFF,TGTGCCAGCAGCCCTAATGGACAGAGGGGGACCGGGGAGCTGTTTTTT
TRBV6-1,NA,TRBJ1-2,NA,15,CASSEARGPWGGYTF,TGTGCCAGCAGTGAAGCCCGAGGACCCTGGGGTGGCTACACCTTC
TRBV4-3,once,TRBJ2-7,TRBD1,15,CASSSSGTGVTEQYF,TGCGCCAGCAGCTCCTCCGGGACAGGGGTTACCGAGCAGTACTTC
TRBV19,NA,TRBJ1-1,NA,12,CASTWAATEAFF,TGTGCCAGTACTTGGGCTGCCACTGAAGCTTTCTTT
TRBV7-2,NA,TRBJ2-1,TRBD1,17,CASSFLGGTGTYNEQFF,TGTGCCAGCAGCTTTCTGGGGGGGACAGGGACTTACAATGAGCAGTTCTTC
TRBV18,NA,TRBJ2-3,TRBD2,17,CASSPPSGGASTDTQYF,TGTGCCAGCTCACCGCCTAGCGGGGGGGCCAGCACAGATACGCAGTATTTT
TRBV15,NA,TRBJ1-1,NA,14,CATSRDVGGYEAFF,TGTGCCACCAGCAGAGATGTGGGGGGATATGAAGCTTTCTTT
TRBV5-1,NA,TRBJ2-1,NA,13,CASQGGGYNEQFF,TGCGCCAGCCAGGGAGGGGGTTACAATGAGCAGTTCTTC
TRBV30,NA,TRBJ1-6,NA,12,CAWSRTESPLHF,TGTGCCTGGAGTAGGACAGAGTCACCCCTCCACTTT
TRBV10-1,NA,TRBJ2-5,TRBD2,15,CANLNPGLVRETQYF,TGCGCCAATCTTAATCCGGGACTAGTGCGGGAGACCCAGTACTTC
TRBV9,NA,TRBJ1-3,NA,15,CASSSHQGAGNTIYF,TGTGCCAGCAGCTCCCACCAGGGAGCAGGAAACACCATATATTTT
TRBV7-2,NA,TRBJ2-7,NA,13,CASSPDRAEEQYF,TGTGCCAGCAGCCCGGACCGGGCGGAAGAGCAGTACTTC
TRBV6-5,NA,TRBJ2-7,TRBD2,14,CASSYPGSGGEQYF,TGTGCCAGCAGTTACCCAGGCAGCGGGGGCGAGCAGTACTTC
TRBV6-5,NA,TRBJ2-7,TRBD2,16,CASSYSKTSGGLEQYF,TGTGCCAGCAGTTACTCGAAGACTAGCGGGGGCCTGGAGCAGTACTTC
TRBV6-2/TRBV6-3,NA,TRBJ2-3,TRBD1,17,CASSYPGQGAPADTQYF,TGTGCCAGCAGTTACCCGGGACAGGGGGCCCCAGCAGATACGCAGTATTTT
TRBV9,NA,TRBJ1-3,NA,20,CASSPSGLSYHSNSGNTIYF,TGTGCCAGCAGCCCCTCGGGCCTTTCCTACCATAGCAACTCTGGAAACACCATATATTTT
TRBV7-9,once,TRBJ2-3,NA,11,CASGEADTQYF,TGTGCCAGCGGCGAAGCAGATACGCAGTATTTT
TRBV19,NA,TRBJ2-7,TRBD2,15,CASSPGGNRAYEQYF,TGTGCCAGTAGTCCCGGGGGGAATAGGGCCTACGAGCAGTACTTC
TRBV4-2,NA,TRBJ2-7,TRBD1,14,CASSQAPQGLEQYF,TGTGCCAGCAGCCAAGCCCCACAGGGGCTCGAGCAGTACTTC
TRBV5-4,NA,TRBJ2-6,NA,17,CASSLGAVGSGANVLTF,TGTGCCAGCAGCTTGGGGGCAGTGGGCTCCGGGGCCAACGTCCTGACTTTC
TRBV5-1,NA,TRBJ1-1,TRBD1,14,CASSLTTGAMRAFF,TGCGCCAGCAGCTTGACCACAGGGGCGATGCGGGCTTTCTTT
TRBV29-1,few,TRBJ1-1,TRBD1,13,CSGTGGVPTEAFF,TGCAGCGGTACAGGGGGCGTACCCACTGAAGCTTTCTTT
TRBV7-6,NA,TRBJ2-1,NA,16,CASSFSGLRSYNEQFF,TGTGCCAGCAGCTTTTCGGGACTTCGCTCCTACAATGAGCAGTTCTTC
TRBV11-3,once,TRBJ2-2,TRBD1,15,CASRSTGGQAGELFF,TGTGCCAGCAGGTCTACAGGGGGCCAGGCCGGGGAGCTGTTTTTT
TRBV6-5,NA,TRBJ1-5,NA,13,CASSYGSNQPQHF,TGTGCCAGCAGTTACGGAAGCAATCAGCCCCAGCATTTT
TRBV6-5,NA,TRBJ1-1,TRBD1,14,CASSYSQGVPEAFF,TGTGCCAGCAGTTACTCACAGGGGGTACCTGAAGCTTTCTTT
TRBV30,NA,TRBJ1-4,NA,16,CAWAQGKGGTNEKLFF,TGTGCCTGGGCCCAGGGAAAAGGGGGAACTAATGAAAAACTGTTTTTT
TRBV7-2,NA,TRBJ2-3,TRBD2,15,CASRSTSGGTDTQYF,TGTGCCAGCAGGTCTACTAGCGGGGGCACAGATACGCAGTATTTT
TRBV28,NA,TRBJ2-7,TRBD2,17,CASSLGGGGTLSYEQYF,TGTGCCAGCAGTTTAGGGGGCGGGGGGACCCTCTCCTACGAGCAGTACTTC
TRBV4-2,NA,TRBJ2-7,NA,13,CASSLGLSYEQYF,TGTGCCAGCAGCCTTGGACTGTCCTACGAGCAGTACTTC
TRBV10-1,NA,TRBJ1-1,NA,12,CASTGVVTEAFF,TGCGCCAGCACTGGGGTAGTCACTGAAGCTTTCTTT
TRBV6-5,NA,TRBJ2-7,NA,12,CASSSLGREQYF,TGTGCCAGCAGTTCCCTCGGAAGGGAGCAGTACTTC
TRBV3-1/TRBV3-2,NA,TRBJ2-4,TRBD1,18,CASSRNRQTGTAKNIQYF,TGTGCCAGCAGCCGAAACAGACAGACCGGGACAGCTAAAAACATTCAGTACTTC
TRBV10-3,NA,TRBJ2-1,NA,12,CAISPSRGEQFF,TGTGCCATCAGCCCTAGTAGGGGTGAGCAGTTCTTC
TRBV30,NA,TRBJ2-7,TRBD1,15,CAWRQTGGPSYEQYF,TGTGCCTGGAGGCAGACAGGGGGTCCCTCCTACGAGCAGTACTTC
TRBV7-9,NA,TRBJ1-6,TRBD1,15,CASSLGQGSGSPLHF,TGTGCCAGCAGCTTAGGACAGGGGAGCGGTTCACCCCTCCACTTT
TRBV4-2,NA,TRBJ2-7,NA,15,CASSQDVGGLGEQYF,TGTGCCAGCAGCCAAGATGTAGGGGGTCTGGGCGAGCAGTACTTC
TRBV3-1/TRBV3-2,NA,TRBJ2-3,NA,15,CASSQGGFSTDTQYF,TGTGCCAGCAGCCAAGGGGGGTTCAGCACAGATACGCAGTATTTT
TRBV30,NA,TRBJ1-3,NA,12,CACGSSGNTIYF,TGTGCCTGTGGGTCCTCTGGAAACACCATATATTTT
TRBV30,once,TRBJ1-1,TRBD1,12,CAWKGQHRGAFF,TGTGCCTGGAAAGGACAGCACAGGGGAGCTTTCTTT
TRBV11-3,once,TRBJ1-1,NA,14,CASSLSGGDTEAFF,TGTGCCAGCAGCTTATCAGGTGGGGACACTGAAGCTTTCTTT
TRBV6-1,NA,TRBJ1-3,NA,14,CASSDGGYGNTIYF,TGTGCCAGCAGTGACGGGGGCTATGGAAACACCATATATTTT
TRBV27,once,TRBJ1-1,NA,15,CASSRRDIMNTEAFF,TGTGCCAGCAGTCGCCGGGACATTATGAACACTGAAGCTTTCTTT
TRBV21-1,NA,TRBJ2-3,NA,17,CASSKAFPGAGTDTQYF,TGTGCCAGCAGCAAAGCGTTCCCGGGGGCAGGAACAGATACGCAGTATTTT
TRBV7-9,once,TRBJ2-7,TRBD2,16,CASSSTGLAGGYEQYF,TGTGCCAGCAGCTCCACGGGACTAGCGGGCGGCTACGAGCAGTACTTC
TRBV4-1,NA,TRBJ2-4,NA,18,CASSQDQARGLAKNIQYF,TGCGCCAGCAGCCAAGATCAGGCGCGGGGGCTAGCCAAAAACATTCAGTACTTC
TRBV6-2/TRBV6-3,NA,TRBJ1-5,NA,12,CASSSRSQPQHF,TGTGCCAGCAGTTCGCGGTCCCAGCCCCAGCATTTT
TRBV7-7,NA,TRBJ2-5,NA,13,CASSLGWQETQYF,TGTGCCAGCAGCCTGGGTTGGCAAGAGACCCAGTACTTC
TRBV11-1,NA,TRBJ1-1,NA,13,CASSFGRATEAFF,TGTGCCAGCAGCTTTGGCAGGGCTACTGAAGCTTTCTTT
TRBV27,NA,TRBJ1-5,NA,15,CASSPPRGHNQPQHF,TGTGCCAGCAGTCCTCCCCGGGGTCACAATCAGCCCCAGCATTTT
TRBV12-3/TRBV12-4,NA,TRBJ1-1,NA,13,CASSPWVNTEAFF,TGTGCCAGCAGCCCTTGGGTAAACACTGAAGCTTTCTTT
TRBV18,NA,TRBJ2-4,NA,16,CASSPLGSVAKNIQYF,TGTGCCAGCTCACCACTGGGCAGTGTGGCCAAAAACATTCAGTACTTC